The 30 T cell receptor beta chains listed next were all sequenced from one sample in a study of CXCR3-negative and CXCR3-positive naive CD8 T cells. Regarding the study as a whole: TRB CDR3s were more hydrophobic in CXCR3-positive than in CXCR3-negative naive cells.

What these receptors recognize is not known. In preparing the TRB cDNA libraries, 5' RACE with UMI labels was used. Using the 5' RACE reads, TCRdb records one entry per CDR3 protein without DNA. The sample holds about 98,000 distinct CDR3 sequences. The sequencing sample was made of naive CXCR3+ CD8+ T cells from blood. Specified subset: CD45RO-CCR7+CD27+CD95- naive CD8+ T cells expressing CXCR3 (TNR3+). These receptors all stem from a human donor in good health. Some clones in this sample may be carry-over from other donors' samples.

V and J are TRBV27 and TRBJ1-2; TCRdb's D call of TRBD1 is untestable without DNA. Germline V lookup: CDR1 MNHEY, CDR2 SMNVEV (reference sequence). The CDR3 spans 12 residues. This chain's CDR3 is CASSSGLDGYSF.

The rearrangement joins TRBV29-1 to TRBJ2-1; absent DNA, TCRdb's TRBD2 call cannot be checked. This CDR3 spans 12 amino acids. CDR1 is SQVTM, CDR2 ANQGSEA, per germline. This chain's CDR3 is CSALTGSTQQFF.

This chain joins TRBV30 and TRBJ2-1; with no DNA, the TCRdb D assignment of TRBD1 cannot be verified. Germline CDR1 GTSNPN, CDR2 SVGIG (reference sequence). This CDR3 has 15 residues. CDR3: CAWSGGTGDYNEQFF.

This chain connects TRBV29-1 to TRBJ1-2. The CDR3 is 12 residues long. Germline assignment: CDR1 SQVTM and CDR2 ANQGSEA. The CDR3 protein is CSVDEGLRGYTF.

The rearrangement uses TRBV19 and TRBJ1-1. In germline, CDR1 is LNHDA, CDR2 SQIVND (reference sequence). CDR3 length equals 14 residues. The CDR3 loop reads CASSISSRQAEAFF.

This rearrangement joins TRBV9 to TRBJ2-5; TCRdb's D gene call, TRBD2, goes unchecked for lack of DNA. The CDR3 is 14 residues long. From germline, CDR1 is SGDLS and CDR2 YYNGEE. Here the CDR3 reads CASSPSGNRETLYF.

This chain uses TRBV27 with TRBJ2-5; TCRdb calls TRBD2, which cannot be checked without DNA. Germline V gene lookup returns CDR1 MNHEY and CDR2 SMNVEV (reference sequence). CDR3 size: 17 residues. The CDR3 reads CASSPIRAGGTQETQYF.

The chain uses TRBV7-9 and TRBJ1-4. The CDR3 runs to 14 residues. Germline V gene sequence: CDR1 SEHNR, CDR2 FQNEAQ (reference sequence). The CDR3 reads CASCGFATNEKLFF.

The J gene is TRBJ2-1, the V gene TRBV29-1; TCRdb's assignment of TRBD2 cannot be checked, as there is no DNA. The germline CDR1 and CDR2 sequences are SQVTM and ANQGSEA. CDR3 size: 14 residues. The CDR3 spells CSVVGGFLYNEQFF.

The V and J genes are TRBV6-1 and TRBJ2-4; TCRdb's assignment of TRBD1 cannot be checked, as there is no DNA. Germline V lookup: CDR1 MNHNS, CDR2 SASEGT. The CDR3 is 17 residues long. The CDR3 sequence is CASSERWTGVAKNIQYF.

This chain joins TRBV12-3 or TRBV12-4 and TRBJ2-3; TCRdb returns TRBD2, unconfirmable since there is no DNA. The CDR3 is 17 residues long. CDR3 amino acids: CASSLETSGGYTDTQYF.

CDR3 sequence reads: CASRNHGDEQFF. The rearrangement uses TRBV6-2 or TRBV6-3 and TRBJ2-1. Per germline, CDR1 MNHEY and CDR2 SVGEGT. This CDR3 is built from 12 residues.

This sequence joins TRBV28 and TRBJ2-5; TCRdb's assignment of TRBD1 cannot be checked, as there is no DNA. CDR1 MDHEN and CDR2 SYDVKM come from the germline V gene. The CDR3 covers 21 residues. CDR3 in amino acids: CASSYKRPKGAIQTSQETQYF.

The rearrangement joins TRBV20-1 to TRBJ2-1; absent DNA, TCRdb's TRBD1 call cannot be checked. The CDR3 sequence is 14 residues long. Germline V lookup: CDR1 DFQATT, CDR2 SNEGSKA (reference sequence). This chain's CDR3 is CSARDRQGVNEQFF.

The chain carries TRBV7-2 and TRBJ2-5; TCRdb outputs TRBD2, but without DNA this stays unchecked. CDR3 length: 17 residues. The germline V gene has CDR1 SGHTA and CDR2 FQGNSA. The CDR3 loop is CASSPGLAGGLQETQYF.

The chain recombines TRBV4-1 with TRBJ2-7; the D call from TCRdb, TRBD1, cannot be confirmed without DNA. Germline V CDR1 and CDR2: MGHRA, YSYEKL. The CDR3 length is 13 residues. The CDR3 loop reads CASSHGTGNEQYF.

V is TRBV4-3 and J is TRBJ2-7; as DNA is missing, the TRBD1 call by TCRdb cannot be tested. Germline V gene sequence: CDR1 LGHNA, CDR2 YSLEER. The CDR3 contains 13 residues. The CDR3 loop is CASSQYGNYEQYF.

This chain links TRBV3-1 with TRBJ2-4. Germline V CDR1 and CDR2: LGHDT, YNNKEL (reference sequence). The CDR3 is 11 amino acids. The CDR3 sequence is CASSLKNIQYF.

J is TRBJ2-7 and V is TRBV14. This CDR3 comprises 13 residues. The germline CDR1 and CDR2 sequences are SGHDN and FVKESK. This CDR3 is CASSQDRGYEQYF. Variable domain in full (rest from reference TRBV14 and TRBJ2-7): EAGVTQFPSHSVIEKGQTVTLRCDPISGHDNLYWYRRVMGKEIKFLLHFVKESKQDESGMPNNRFLAERTGGTYSTLKVQPAELEDSGVYFCASSQDRGYEQYFGPGTRLTVT.

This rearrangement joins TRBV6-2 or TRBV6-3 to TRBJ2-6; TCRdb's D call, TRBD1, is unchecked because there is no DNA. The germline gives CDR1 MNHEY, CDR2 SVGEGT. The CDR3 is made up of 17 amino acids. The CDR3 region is CASSYLRDGPGANVLTF.

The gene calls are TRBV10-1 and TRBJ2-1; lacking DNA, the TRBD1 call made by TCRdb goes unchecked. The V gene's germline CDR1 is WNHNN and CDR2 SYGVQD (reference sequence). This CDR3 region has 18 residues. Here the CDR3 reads CASSESIRFETGKYEQFF.

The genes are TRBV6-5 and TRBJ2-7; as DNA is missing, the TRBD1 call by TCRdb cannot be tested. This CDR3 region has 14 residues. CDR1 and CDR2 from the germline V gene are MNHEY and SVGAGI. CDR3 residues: CASSSDRFPGEQYF.

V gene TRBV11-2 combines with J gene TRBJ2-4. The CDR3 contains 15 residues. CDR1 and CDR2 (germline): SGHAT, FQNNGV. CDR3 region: CASSFAGVAKNIQYF.

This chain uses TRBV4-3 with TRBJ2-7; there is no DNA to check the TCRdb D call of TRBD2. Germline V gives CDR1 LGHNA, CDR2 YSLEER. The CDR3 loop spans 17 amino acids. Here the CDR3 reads CASSQDHRDLSPYEQYF.

The CDR3 loop reads CASSAQRGSYGYTF. The chain recombines TRBV28 with TRBJ1-2; the D gene TCRdb calls, TRBD1, cannot be checked with no DNA. In germline, CDR1 is MDHEN, CDR2 SYDVKM. The CDR3 is 14 amino acids.

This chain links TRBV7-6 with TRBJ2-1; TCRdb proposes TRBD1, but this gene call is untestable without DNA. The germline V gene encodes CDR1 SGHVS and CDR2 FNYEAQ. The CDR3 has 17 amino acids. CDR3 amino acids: CASSSGTEPNSYNEQFF.

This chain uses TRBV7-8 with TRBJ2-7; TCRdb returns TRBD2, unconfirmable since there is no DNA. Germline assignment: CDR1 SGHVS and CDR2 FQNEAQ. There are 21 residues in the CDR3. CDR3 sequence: CASSLATTGTSQSFISYEQYF.

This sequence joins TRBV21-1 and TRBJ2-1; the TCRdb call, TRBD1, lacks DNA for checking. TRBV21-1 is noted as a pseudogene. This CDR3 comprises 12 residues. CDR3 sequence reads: CASSSPRGEQFF.

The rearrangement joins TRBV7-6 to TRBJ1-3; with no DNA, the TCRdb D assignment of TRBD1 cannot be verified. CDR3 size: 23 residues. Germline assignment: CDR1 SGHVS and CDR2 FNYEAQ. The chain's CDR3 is CASSPRPLQIRDDRTGLGNTIYF.

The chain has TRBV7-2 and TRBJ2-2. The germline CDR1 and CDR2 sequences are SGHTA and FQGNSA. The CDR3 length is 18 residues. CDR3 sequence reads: CASSLPPLRLTNTGELFF.